Shown below are 18 T cell receptor beta chains from a single sample sequenced in a study of blood T cell repertoires in COVID-19. TCRdb's copy holds only in-frame clones and misses some; the assay was immunoSEQ multiplex PCR. The sample has around 69,000 clones, approximately 80% seen once. Sequencing was carried out using peripheral blood. The receptors originated from a woman between 65 and 79 years old with acute or convalescent COVID-19.

The chain is built from TRBV27 and TRBJ2-3; TRBD2 aligns across 14 bases. Germline V lookup: CDR1 MNHEY, CDR2 SMNVEV (reference sequence). This CDR3 is built from 17 residues. Losses at the gene ends were 8 bases for V and 3 bases for J; bases not matched to a gene: 10. The chain's CDR3 is CASYRTSGRLRTDTQYF. CDR3 bases: TGTGCCAGCTATCGGACTAGCGGGAGGCTTAGGACAGATACGCAGTATTTT.

V gene TRBV29-1 combines with J gene TRBJ2-7, with no clear D. The ends were cut back, 4 bases at V and 0 bases at J, with 13 bases in the middle. Germline-derived CDR1 and CDR2 are SQVTM and ANQGSEA. The CDR3 consists of 14 residues. The CDR3 region is CSVGQITTSYEQYF. The CDR3, as DNA: TGCAGCGTTGGGCAGATAACCACCTCCTACGAGCAGTACTTC.

The chain links TRBV25-1 to TRBJ2-7, with 10 nucleotides matching TRBD1. This CDR3 comprises 17 residues. J gave up 2 bases and V 5 bases, and 12 bases lay outside the gene matches. In germline, CDR1 is MGHDK, CDR2 SYGVNS. The CDR3 loop reads CASSRGGWTGGAYEQYF. CDR3 sequence (DNA): TGTGCCAGCAGTAGAGGAGGATGGACAGGGGGTGCCTACGAGCAGTACTTC.

The chain is built from TRBV7-9 and TRBJ1-2, with D perhaps TRBD1 (6 bases). Deletions cut 3 bases from V and 5 bases from J, with 13 bases between. CDR3 length: 14 residues. Germline assignment: CDR1 SEHNR and CDR2 FQNEAQ (reference sequence). DNA for the CDR3: TGTGCCAGCAGCTTGCGGGGAGGGGGGTATGGCTACACCTTC. Amino acids: CASSLRGGGYGYTF.

This chain uses TRBV9 with TRBJ1-4; D is unclear. CDR3 size: 13 residues. Trimming stripped 0 bases from V and 4 bases from J, with 4 bases between. Germline CDR1 SGDLS, CDR2 YYNGEE. CDR3 sequence (DNA): TGTGCCAGCAGCGTAGACTTTAATGAAAAACTGTTTTTT. Amino acids: CASSVDFNEKLFF.

The V gene is TRBV3-1 (or the pseudogene TRBV3-2), the J gene TRBJ1-1; TRBD1 might be the D (5 bases). The V gene lost 4 bases and the J gene lost 1 base, with 7 bases spanning the gap. Germline values: CDR1 LGHDT, CDR2 YNNKEL (reference sequence). The CDR3 covers 13 residues. The DNA of the CDR3 is TGTGCCAGCAGCCCCCAGGGGAACACTGAAGCTTTCTTT. As protein: CASSPQGNTEAFF.

The chain employs TRBV6-5 and TRBJ1-2; the match to TRBD1 covers 8 bases. Trimming removed 5 bases from V and 6 bases from J; junction bases left unmatched: 8. The germline V gene has CDR1 MNHEY and CDR2 SVGAGI. The CDR3 is 14 residues long. The chain's CDR3 is CASSQRQGSHGYTF. CDR3 DNA: TGTGCCAGCAGTCAACGACAGGGGTCCCATGGCTACACCTTC.

Only a few counts were recorded for this clone. The CDR3 DNA is TGTGCCAGCAGCGTAGCTACCGGACAGGGGGTTGGAATGGCTTACAATGAGCAGTTCTTC. It yields the protein CASSVATGQGVGMAYNEQFF. The V and J genes are TRBV9 and TRBJ2-1; 10 bases line up with TRBD1. Germline V gene lookup returns CDR1 SGDLS and CDR2 YYNGEE. The V gene end was trimmed by 0 bases and the J gene end by 4 bases; junction bases not matched to a gene: 16. There are 20 residues in the CDR3.

This chain joins TRBV6-6 and TRBJ2-7, with 7 bases lining up with TRBD2. Per the germline V gene, CDR1 is MNHNY and CDR2 is SVGAGI (reference sequence). This CDR3 has 13 amino acids. V trimming: 5 bases; J trimming: 1 base; junction bases outside the gene matches: 2. The CDR3 nucleotides read TGTGCCAGCAGTGAGGGACTATCCTACGAGCAGTACTTC. Its protein is CASSEGLSYEQYF.

The chain recombines TRBV27 with TRBJ2-3, with TRBD1 matching 7 bases. CDR1 and CDR2 from the germline V gene are MNHEY and SMNVEV (reference sequence). The CDR3 runs 15 residues. With 4 bases clipped from V and 10 bases from J, the junction kept 14 bases outside the gene matches. CDR3 amino acids: CASSSDRATRWAQYF. The DNA of the CDR3 is TGTGCCAGCAGTTCCGACAGGGCAACAAGATGGGCGCAGTATTTT.

V usage is TRBV10-3 and J usage is TRBJ2-7; 7 bases align to TRBD2. Germline V gene sequence: CDR1 ENHRY, CDR2 SYGVKD. The junction had 11 bases not matched to a gene; V was cut back by 3 bases and J by 6 bases. This CDR3 is built from 15 residues. In nucleotides, the CDR3 is TGTGCCATCAGTGAAGGGAGGGCGGGCCTGGGCGAGCAGTACTTC. Residues: CAISEGRAGLGEQYF.

The chain is built from TRBV28 and TRBJ2-7; 11 nucleotides agree with TRBD1. The germline CDR1 and CDR2 sequences are MDHEN and SYDVKM. The CDR3 is 15 amino acids. The V segment lost 4 bases and the J segment 0 bases; nucleotides outside the gene matches: 2. The CDR3, as DNA: TGTGCCAGCAGTTGGACAGGGGGCGGCTCCTACGAGCAGTACTTC. It encodes CASSWTGGGSYEQYF.

The chain combines TRBV28 with TRBJ2-7; 7 positions match TRBD2. The length of the CDR3 is 14 residues. V lost 10 bases, J lost 3 bases, and 12 bases stayed unmatched. The germline CDR1 and CDR2 sequences are MDHEN and SYDVKM. The DNA of the CDR3 is TGTGCCACCGCAGGAGGAGGGAGGGGCTACGAGCAGTACTTC. This codes for CATAGGGRGYEQYF.

The chain couples TRBV7-9 to TRBJ1-1, with a possible D match to TRBD1 (5 bases). The CDR3 is 15 amino acids. V lost 6 bases, J lost 1 base, and 15 bases lay in between. In germline, CDR1 is SEHNR, CDR2 FQNEAQ (reference sequence). The chain's CDR3 is CASSSTGLGNTEAFF. The CDR3 nucleotides are TGTGCCAGCAGTTCTACAGGTCTGGGGAACACTGAAGCTTTCTTT.

The chain joins TRBV12-3 or TRBV12-4 to TRBJ2-1; D is possibly TRBD2 (6 bases). Trimming took 5 bases from V and 8 from J, leaving 13 bases between them. The CDR3 runs to 13 residues. CDR3 DNA: TGTGCCAGCAGTCCCCTGGGGGGAGATGAGCAGTTCTTC. Protein sequence: CASSPLGGDEQFF.

With respect to this clone: Different DNA sequences within this sample yield the same CDR3. The chain is built from TRBV6-5 and TRBJ1-1; the D gene is possibly TRBD1 (5 bases). The V end lost 6 bases, the J end lost 1 base, and 9 bases lay between the germline ends. The germline CDR1 and CDR2 sequences are MNHEY and SVGAGI. The CDR3 sequence is 13 residues long. The CDR3 is CASRKQGNTEAFF. Written as DNA, the CDR3 is TGTGCCAGCAGAAAGCAGGGGAACACTGAAGCTTTCTTT.

This chain joins TRBV19 and TRBJ2-5; TRBD2 matches 7 bases. CDR3 length equals 15 residues. V was pared by 6 bases and J by 2 bases, with 9 bases of the junction left unmatched. From germline, CDR1 is LNHDA and CDR2 SQIVND (reference sequence). This chain's CDR3 is CASRSIREVQETQYF. The DNA for the CDR3 is TGTGCCAGTAGATCGATTCGGGAGGTGCAAGAGACCCAGTACTTC.

This chain links TRBV7-2 with TRBJ2-7, with D perhaps matching TRBD2 (6 bases). Germline-derived CDR1 and CDR2 are SGHTA and FQGNSA. The CDR3 totals 13 residues. V gave up 4 bases and J gave up 11 bases, with 18 bases separating them. CDR3 sequence reads: CASSSLRAGGEYF. DNA of the CDR3: TGTGCCAGCAGCTCCCTGCGGGCTGGCGGGGAGTACTTC.